The clone carrying this T cell receptor (beta chain) came up many times. These data are taken from a study of patients and donors after allogeneic stem cell transplantation. A single record per CDR3 protein comes from TCRdb applying MiXCR to the RT-PCR reads. The sample includes over 350,000 distinct CDR3 sequences, roughly 17% of them seen just once. The sequenced sample consisted of blood, either unsorted or a sorted T cell fraction (not recorded which). The TCR originated in a human donor who was either an allogeneic HSCT recipient or a stem cell or donor lymphocyte infusion donor (not recorded which). It is not recorded whose cells these are; they may come from a transplant donor.

This chain's CDR3 is CAIRTGQGVANIQYF. The CDR3 DNA follows: TGTGCCATCAGGACCGGACAGGGGGTGGCAAACATTCAGTACTTC. The chain combines TRBV10-3 with TRBJ2-4; 10 bases fit TRBD1. The CDR3 is 15 amino acids. Per germline, CDR1 ENHRY and CDR2 SYGVKD. The V gene end was trimmed by 6 bases and the J gene end by 6 bases; junction bases not matched to a gene: 8.